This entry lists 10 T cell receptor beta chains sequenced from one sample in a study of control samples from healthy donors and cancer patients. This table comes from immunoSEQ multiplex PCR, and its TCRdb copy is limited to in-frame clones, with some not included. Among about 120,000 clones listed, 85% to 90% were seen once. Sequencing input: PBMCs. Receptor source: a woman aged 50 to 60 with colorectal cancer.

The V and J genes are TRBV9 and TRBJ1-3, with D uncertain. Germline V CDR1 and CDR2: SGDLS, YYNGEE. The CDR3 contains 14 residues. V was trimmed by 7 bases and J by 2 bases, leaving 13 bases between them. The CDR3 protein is CASSPQLAGNTIYF. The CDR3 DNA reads TGTGCCAGCTCACCCCAACTAGCTGGAAACACCATATATTTT.

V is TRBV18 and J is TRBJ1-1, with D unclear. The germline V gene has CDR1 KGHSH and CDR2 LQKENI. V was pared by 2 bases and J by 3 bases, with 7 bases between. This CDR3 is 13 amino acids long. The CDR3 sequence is CASSPNSDTEAFF. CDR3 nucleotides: TGTGCCAGCTCACCAAATTCGGACACTGAAGCTTTCTTT.

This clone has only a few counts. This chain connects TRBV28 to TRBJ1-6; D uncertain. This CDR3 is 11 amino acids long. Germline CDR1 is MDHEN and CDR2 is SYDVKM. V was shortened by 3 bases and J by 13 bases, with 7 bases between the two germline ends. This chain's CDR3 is CASSFRGPLHF. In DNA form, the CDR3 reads TGTGCCAGCAGTTTCCGTGGGCCCCTCCACTTT.

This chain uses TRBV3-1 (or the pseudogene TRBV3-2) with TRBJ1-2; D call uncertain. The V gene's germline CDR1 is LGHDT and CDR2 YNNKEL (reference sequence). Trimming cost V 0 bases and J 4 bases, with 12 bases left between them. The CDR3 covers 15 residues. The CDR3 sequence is CASSQDTASPYGYTF. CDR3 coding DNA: TGTGCCAGCAGCCAAGATACGGCCAGCCCCTATGGCTACACCTTC.

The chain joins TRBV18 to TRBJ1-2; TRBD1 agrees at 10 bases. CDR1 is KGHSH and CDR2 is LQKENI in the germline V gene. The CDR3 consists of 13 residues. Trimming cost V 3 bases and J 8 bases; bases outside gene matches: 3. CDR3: CASSPDRGRGYTF. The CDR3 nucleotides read TGTGCCAGCTCACCCGACAGGGGGCGAGGCTACACCTTC.

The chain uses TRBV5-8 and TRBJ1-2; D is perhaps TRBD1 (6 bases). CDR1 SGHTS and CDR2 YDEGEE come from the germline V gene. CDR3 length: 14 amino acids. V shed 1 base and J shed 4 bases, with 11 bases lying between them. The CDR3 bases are TGTGCCAGCAGCTTGCAAGACAGGATCTATGGCTACACCTTC. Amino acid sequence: CASSLQDRIYGYTF.

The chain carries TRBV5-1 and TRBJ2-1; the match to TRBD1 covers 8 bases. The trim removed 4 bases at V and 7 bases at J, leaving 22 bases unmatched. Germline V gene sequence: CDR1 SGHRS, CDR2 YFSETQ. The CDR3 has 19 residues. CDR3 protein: CASSPIGPTTRTGQNEQFF. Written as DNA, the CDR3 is TGCGCCAGCAGCCCGATTGGCCCGACGACTCGGACAGGGCAAAATGAGCAGTTCTTC.

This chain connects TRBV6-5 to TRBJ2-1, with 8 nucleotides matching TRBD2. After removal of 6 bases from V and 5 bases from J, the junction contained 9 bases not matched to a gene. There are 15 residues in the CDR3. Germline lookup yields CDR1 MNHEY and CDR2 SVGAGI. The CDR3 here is CASSPPLAGDNEQFF. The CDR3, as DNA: TGTGCCAGCAGCCCCCCCCTAGCGGGCGACAATGAGCAGTTCTTC.

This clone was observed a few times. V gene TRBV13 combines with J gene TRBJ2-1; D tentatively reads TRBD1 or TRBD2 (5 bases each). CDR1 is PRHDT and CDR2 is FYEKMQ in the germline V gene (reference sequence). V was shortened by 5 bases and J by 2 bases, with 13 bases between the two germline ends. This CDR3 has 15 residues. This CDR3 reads CASSAGTGTYNEQFF. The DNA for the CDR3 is TGTGCCAGCAGCGCCGGGACGGGCACCTACAATGAGCAGTTCTTC.

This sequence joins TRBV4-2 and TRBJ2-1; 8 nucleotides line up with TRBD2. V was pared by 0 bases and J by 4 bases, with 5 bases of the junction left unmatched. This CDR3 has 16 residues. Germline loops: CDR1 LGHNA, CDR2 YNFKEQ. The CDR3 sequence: CASSQDGASGYNEQFF. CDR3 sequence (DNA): TGTGCCAGCAGCCAAGATGGAGCTAGCGGGTACAATGAGCAGTTCTTC.